This T cell receptor beta chain was captured in a study of T cells in Graves' hyperthyroidism and ophthalmopathy. Overall study results and limits: The model forecast ophthalmopathy, anticipating it by a median roughly 6.3 months before onset. Clonotypes that were expanded in thyroid above 0.001 mostly appeared in blood too.

RNA transcripts yielded amplified TCR beta CDR3 regions. HTBI primers were the set used in a first-round RT-PCR of the TCR CDR3. TCRdb passed the multiplex PCR reads through MiXCR, listing each CDR3 protein once. The data contain a few hundred thousand distinct CDR3 sequences, 40% to 55% of them singletons. With respect to this clonotype: Its antigen is undetermined.

Sequencing was done on a sample of peripheral blood or thyroid tissue (not recorded which). The receptor was derived from a woman between 18 and 29 years old with Graves' hyperthyroidism.

The CDR3 here is CTSRLPGGTEQYF. In nucleotides, the CDR3 is TGTACCAGCAGACTCCCAGGGGGCACCGAGCAGTACTTC. V gene TRBV10-3 combines with J gene TRBJ2-7; 8 bases map to TRBD1. Germline V gene sequence: CDR1 ENHRY, CDR2 SYGVKD. The CDR3 length is 13 residues.